This entry lists 2 T cell receptor beta chains sequenced from one sample in a study of T cell responses to AZD1222 COVID-19 vaccine. Profiled with immunoSEQ multiplex PCR; TCRdb holds only in-frame clones, not every one. The table includes some 100,000 clones, 75% to 90% detected once. The source was peripheral blood, collected on day 0 of AZD1222 vaccination. The receptor set was obtained from an adult in good health.

The chain has TRBV29-1 and TRBJ1-3; D is possibly TRBD1 (5 bases). The V end lost 7 bases, the J end lost 2 bases, and 15 bases lay between the germline ends. Germline V gene data show CDR1 as SQVTM and CDR2 as ANQGSEA. The CDR3 is 14 residues long. The DNA for the CDR3 is TGCAGCGCCTCGCAGGGACTGGCTGGAAACACCATATATTTT. As protein: CSASQGLAGNTIYF.

CDR3 nucleotide sequence: TGTGCCAGCAGCCGGGACAGGGAGGCAGATACGCAGTATTTT. This codes for CASSRDREADTQYF. The chain recombines TRBV3-1 (or the pseudogene TRBV3-2) with TRBJ2-3, with 9 positions matching TRBD1. V trimming: 4 bases; J trimming: 4 bases; junction bases outside the gene matches: 3. The length of the CDR3 is 14 residues. From germline, CDR1 is LGHDT and CDR2 YNNKEL (reference sequence).